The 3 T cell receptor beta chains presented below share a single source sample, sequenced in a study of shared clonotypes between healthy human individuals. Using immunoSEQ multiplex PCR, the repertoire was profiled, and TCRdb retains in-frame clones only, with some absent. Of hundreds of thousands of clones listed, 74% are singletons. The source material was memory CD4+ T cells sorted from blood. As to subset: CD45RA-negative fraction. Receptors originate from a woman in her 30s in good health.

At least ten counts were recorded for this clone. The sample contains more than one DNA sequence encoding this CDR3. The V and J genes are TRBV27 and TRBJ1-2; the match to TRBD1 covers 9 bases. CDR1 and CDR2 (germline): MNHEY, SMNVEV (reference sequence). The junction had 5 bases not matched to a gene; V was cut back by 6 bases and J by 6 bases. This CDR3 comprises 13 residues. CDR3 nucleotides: TGTGCCAGCAGATTACAGGGGGCTGATGGCTACACCTTC. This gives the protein CASRLQGADGYTF.

Here the CDR3 DNA reads TGTGCCAGCGGCCGGTACCAAGAGACCCAGTACTTC. Translating gives CASGRYQETQYF. J is TRBJ2-5 and V is TRBV2; no firm D call. From germline, CDR1 is SNHLY and CDR2 FYNNEI. This CDR3 has 12 amino acids. Trimming shortened V by 8 bases and J by 0 bases, and 7 bases separated the two germline ends.

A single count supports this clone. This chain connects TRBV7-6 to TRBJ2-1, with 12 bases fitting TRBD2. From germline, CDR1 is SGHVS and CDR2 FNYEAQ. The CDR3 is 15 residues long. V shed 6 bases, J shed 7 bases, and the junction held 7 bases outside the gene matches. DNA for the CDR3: TGTGCCAGCAGAGCGACACTAGCGGGAGGAAATGAGCAGTTCTTC. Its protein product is CASRATLAGGNEQFF.